This entry describes one T cell receptor beta chain. Time point here: recipient sample about 28 days before transplant, after cytoreduction. The table came from immunoSEQ multiplex PCR; TCRdb's copy has only in-frame clones and leaves some out. The sample lists about 45,000 clones; around 84% were seen once. This specimen belongs to a study of T cell clonotyping in hematopoietic cell transplantation. The V end lost 5 bases, the J end lost 7 bases, and 19 bases lay between the germline ends. Germline V gene lookup returns CDR1 SGHNT and CDR2 YYREEE (reference sequence). This CDR3 comprises 16 residues.

The sample consisted of peripheral blood mononuclear cells, taken before stem cell transplant. The clonotype was recovered from a man in his fifties or sixties with myelodysplastic syndrome. Some clones in this sample may be carry-over from other donors' samples. The rearrangement joins TRBV5-4 to TRBJ1-6; D is possibly TRBD1 (5 bases). The CDR3 DNA reads TGTGCCAGCAGTCAACTCTGGGGCGGCAGGAATTCACCCCTCCACTTT. Its translation is CASSQLWGGRNSPLHF.